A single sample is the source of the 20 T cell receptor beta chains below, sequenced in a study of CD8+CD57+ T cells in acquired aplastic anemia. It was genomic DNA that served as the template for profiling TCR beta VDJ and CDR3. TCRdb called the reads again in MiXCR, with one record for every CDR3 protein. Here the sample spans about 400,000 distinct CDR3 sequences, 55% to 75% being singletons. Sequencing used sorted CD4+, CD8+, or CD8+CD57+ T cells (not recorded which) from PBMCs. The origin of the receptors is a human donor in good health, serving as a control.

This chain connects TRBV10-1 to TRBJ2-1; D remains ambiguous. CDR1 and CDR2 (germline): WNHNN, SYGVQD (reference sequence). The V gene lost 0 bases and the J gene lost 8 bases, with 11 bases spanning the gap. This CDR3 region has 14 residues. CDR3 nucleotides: TGCGCCAGCAGTGAGTCAGGGCTTGGGGATGAGCAGTTCTTC. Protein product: CASSESGLGDEQFF.

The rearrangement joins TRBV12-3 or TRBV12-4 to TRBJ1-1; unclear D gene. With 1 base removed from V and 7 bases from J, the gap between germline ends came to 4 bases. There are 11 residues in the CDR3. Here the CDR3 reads CASSLVDEAFF. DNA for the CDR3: TGTGCCAGCAGTTTAGTGGATGAAGCTTTCTTT.

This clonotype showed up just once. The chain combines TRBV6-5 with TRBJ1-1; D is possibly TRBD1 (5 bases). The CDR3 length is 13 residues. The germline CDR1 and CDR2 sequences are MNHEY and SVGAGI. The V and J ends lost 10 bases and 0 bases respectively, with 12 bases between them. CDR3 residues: CAIAGAVNTEAFF. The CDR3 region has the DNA TGTGCCATCGCCGGGGCCGTGAACACTGAAGCTTTCTTT.

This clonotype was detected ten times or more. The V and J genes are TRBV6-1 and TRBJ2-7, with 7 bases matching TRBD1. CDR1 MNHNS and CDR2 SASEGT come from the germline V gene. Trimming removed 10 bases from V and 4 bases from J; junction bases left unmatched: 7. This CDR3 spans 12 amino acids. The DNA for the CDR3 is TGTGCCACGACGACAGGGTGGTACGAGCAGTACTTC. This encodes CATTTGWYEQYF.

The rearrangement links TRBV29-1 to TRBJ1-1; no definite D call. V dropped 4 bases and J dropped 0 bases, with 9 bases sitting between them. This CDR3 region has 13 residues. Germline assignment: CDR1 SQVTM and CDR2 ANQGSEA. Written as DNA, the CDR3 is TGCAGCGTTGCGGCCCGGCTGAACACTGAAGCTTTCTTT. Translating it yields CSVAARLNTEAFF.

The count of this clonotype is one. The CDR3 sequence: CAGCDGARGNQPQHF. CDR3 DNA: TGTGCCGGTTGCGATGGAGCAAGGGGGAATCAGCCCCAGCATTTT. This chain links TRBV6-9 with TRBJ1-5, with D possibly TRBD1 on 6 matching bases. This CDR3 region has 15 residues. V lost 11 bases and J lost 4, with 21 bases in between. Germline CDR1 and CDR2: MNHGY and SVAAGI.

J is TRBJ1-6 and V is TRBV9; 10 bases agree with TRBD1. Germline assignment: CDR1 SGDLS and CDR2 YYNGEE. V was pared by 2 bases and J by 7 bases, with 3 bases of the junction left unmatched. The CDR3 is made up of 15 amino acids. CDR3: CASSVADRGNSPLHF. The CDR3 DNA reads TGTGCCAGCAGCGTCGCGGACAGGGGGAATTCACCCCTCCACTTT.

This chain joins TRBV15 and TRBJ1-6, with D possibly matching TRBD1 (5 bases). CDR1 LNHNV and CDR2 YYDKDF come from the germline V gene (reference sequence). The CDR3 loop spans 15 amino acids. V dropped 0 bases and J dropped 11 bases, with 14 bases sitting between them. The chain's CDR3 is CATSRDPGEGAPLHF. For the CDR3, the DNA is TGTGCCACCAGCAGAGATCCGGGGGAAGGAGCACCCCTCCACTTT.

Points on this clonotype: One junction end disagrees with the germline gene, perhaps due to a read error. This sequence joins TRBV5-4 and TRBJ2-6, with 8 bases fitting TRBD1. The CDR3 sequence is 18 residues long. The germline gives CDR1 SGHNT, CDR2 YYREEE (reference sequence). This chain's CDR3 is CASSPQGVIISGANVPTF. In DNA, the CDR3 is TGTGCCAGCAGCCCACAGGGGGTGATAATTTCTGGGGCCAACGTCCCGACTTTC.

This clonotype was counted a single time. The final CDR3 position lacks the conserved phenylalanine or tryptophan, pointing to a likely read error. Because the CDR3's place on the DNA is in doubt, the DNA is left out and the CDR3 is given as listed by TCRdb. The CDR3: CASSSQGGDQGPHL. The genes are TRBV2 and TRBJ1-5; TRBD1 is the table's D call and was not checked against the DNA. The CDR3 numbers 14 amino acids, ends counted. The germline gives CDR1 SNHLY, CDR2 FYNNEI.

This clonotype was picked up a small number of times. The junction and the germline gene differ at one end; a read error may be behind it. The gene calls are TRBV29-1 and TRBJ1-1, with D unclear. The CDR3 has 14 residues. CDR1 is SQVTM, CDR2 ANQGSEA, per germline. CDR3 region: CSARGEGENTEALF. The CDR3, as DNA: TGCAGTGCTAGAGGTGAGGGAGAGAACACTGAAGCTCTCTTT.

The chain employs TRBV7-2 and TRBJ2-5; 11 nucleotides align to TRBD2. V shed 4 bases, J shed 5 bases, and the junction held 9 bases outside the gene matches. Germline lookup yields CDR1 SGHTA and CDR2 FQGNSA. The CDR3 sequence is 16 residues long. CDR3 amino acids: CASSSVLSGGAETQYF. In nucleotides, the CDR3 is TGTGCCAGCAGCTCCGTGCTTAGCGGGGGGGCCGAGACCCAGTACTTC.

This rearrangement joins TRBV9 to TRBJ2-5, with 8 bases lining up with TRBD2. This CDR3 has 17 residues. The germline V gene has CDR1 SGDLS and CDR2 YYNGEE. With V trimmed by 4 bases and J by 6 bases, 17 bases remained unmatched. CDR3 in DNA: TGTGCCAGCAGCCGAAGCCATACGGGGGGGAGAAGACAGACCCAGTACTTC. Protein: CASSRSHTGGRRQTQYF. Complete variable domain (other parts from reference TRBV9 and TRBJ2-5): DSGVTQTPKHLITATGQRVTLRCSPRSGDLSVYWYQQSLDQGLQFLIQYYNGEERAKGNILERFSAQQFPDLHSELNLSSLELGDSALYFCASSRSHTGGRRQTQYFGPGTRLLVL.

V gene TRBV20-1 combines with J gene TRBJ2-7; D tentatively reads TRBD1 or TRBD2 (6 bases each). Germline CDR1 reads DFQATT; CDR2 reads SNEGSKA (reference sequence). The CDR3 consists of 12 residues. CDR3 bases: TGCAGGGGGGGCAGCACATACTACGAGCAGTACTTC. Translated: CRGGSTYYEQYF.

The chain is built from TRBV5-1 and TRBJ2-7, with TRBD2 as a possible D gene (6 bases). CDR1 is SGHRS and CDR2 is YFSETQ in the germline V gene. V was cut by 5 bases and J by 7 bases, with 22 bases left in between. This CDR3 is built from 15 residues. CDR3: CASRSSLGGEGEQYF. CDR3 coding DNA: TGCGCCAGCAGGTCTAGTCTAGGAGGGGAAGGGGAGCAGTACTTC.

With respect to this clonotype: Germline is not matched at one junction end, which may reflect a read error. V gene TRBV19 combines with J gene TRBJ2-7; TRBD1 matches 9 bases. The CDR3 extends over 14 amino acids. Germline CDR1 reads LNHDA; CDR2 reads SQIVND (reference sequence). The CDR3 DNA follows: TGTGCCACTAGTATAGGGACAGGGACCTACGAGCAGTACTTC. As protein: CATSIGTGTYEQYF.

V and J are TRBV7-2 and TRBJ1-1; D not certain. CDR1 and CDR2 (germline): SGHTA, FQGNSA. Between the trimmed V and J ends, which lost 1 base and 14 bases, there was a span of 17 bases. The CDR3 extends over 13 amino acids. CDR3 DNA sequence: TGTGCCAGCAGCTTAGAGGCGACCAATGCACCCTTCTTT. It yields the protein CASSLEATNAPFF.

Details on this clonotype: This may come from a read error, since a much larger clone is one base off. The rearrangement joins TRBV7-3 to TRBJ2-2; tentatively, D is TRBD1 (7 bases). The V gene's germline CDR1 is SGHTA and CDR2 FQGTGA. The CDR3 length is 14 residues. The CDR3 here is CASRLTGNTGGLFF. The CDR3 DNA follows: TGCGCCAGCAGACTGACAGGGAACACCGGGGGGCTGTTTTTT. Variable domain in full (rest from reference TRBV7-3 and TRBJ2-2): GAGVSQTPSNKVTEKGKYVELRCDPISGHTALYWYRQSLGQGPEFLIYFQGTGAADDSGLPNDRFFAVRPEGSVSTLKIQRTERGDSAVYLCASRLTGNTGGLFFGEGSRLTVL.

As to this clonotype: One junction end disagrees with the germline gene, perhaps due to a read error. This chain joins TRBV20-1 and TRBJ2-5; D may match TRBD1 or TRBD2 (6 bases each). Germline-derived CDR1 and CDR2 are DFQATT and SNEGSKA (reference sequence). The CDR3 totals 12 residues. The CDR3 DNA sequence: TGCAGTGTTAGACGGGGGCAGAGCTCTCAGTACTTC. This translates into CSVRRGQSSQYF.

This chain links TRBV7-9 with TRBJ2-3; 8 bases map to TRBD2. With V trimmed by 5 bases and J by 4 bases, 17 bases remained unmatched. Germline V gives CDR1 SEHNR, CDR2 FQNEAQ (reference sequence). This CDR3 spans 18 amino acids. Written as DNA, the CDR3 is TGTGCCAGCAGCCGTCTGGCAACTAGCGGTGCAGACGCAGATACGCAGTATTTT. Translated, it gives CASSRLATSGADADTQYF.